This T cell receptor beta chain derives from a study of T-cell memory formation after mild COVID-19. Constant-segment-primed 5'RACE gave TCR alpha and TCR beta cDNA libraries with sample barcodes and UMIs. A single record per CDR3 protein comes from TCRdb applying MiXCR to the 5' RACE reads. The repertoire holds more than 110,000 distinct CDR3 sequences, with roughly 13% as singletons. Study-wide results and limits: Day 15 to 85 contracting clones showed balanced CD4/CD8; later expanders leaned CD4+. Confirmation of SARS-CoV-2 specificity was lacking for second-wave clones peaking day 37. CD8+ contracting clones occupied EMRA, while CD4+ ones occupied mainly CM and EM.

Points on this clonotype: The antigen is unknown.

Germline V gene sequence: CDR1 LGHNA, CDR2 YSLEER. This CDR3 spans 15 amino acids. V was pared by 3 bases and J by 6 bases, with 3 bases of the junction left unmatched. The origin of this receptor is an adult woman who had mild COVID-19 (a few samples of this study predate the infection). Cell type and time point are not known. Sequenced sample: PBMCs or a T cell subset sorted from them (not recorded which). The rearrangement joins TRBV4-3 to TRBJ2-1; TRBD2 matches 12 bases. The CDR3 bases are TGCGCCAGCAGCCATGGACTAGCGGGAACCAATGAGCAGTTCTTC. Amino acid sequence: CASSHGLAGTNEQFF.